What follows describes a single T cell receptor (beta chain). These data come from a study of identical twins. The CDR3 totals 17 residues. Unmatched junction bases numbered 8, after V lost 0 bases and J lost 4 bases. CDR1 DFQATT and CDR2 SNEGSKA come from the germline V gene (reference sequence). TCRdb independently ran MiXCR on the 5' RACE reads; one entry per CDR3 protein. The sample shows fewer than 900,000 distinct CDR3 sequences, 18% of them seen only once. The same specimen was also included in a second study, on T cells expressing NK-cell markers. Per that study: Dominant NKG2C+ clonotypes accounted for about 1.0-8% of CD8+ T cells in roughly 6 donors.

The clonotype originates from a woman aged 18-30 years in good health. What was sequenced was PBMCs. The chain joins TRBV20-1 to TRBJ2-3, with 12 bases that match TRBD2. CDR3 sequence (DNA): TGCAGTGCTAGAGATCGGGGACTAGCGGGTGAGGCAGATACGCAGTATTTT. Translated: CSARDRGLAGEADTQYF.